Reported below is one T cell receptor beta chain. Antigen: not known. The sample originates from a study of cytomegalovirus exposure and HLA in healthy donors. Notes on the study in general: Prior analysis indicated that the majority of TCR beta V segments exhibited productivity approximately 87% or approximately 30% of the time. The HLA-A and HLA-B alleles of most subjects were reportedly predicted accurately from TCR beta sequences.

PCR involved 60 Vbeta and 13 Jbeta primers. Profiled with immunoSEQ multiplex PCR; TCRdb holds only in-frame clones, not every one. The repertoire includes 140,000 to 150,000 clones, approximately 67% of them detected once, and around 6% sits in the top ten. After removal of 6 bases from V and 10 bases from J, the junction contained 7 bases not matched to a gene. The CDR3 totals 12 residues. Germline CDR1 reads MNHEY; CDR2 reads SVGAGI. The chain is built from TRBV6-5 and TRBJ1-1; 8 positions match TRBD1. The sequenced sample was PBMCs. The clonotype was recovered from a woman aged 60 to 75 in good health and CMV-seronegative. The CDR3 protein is CASSPGQGGAFF. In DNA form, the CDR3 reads TGTGCCAGCAGCCCAGGACAGGGAGGAGCTTTCTTT.